These T cell receptor beta chains were read from a single sample in a study of blood T cell repertoires in COVID-19. Clones were read by immunoSEQ multiplex PCR, and TCRdb kept only the in-frame ones, dropping some. The sample consists of about 200,000 clones, around 89% of them appearing once. The sample was peripheral blood. These receptor sequences come from a man aged 40-49 years with active or convalescent COVID-19. Each CDR3 is given with its conserved first and last residue. A D gene is named only where the DNA matches it firmly. Part of the rows lack a size; the others show once, few, many or a class for expanded clones.

TRBJ2-2 | NA | TRBV7-2 | NA | TGTGCCAGCAGCCTCCCGGGACTCCCGAACACCGGGGAGCTGTTTTTT | CASSLPGLPNTGELFF
TRBJ1-4 | NA | TRBV4-2 | TRBD1 | TGTGCCAGCAGCCTCACAGGGGATGGGGAAAAACTGTTTTTT | CASSLTGDGEKLFF
TRBJ2-1 | NA | TRBV5-1 | TRBD2 | TGCGCCAGCATCAAAGGGACTAGCGGTCCCTACAATGAGCAGTTCTTC | CASIKGTSGPYNEQFF
TRBJ1-5 | NA | TRBV19 | NA | TGTGCCAGTAGTATACAGGGGAGCAATCAGCCCCAGCATTTT | CASSIQGSNQPQHF
TRBJ1-2 | NA | TRBV29-1 | TRBD1 | TGCAGCGTTGAAACCGGGACAGCTAACTATGGCTACACCTTC | CSVETGTANYGYTF
TRBJ2-6 | NA | TRBV23-1 | NA | TGCGCCAGCAGTCGTAAGGGAGTACCTTCCGGGGCCAACGTCCTGACTTTC | CASSRKGVPSGANVLTF
TRBJ2-2 | NA | TRBV6-2/TRBV6-3 | TRBD1 | TGTGCCAGCAGCGGCAAGGACAGGGCGAACACCGGGGAGCTGTTTTTT | CASSGKDRANTGELFF
TRBJ2-7 | once | TRBV24-1 | NA | TGTGCCACCAGCAAGACAGGCTCCTACGAGCAGTACTTC | CATSKTGSYEQYF
TRBJ1-1 | NA | TRBV27 | NA | TGTGCCAGCAGGCCACAGGGGAACACTGAAGCTTTCTTT | CASRPQGNTEAFF
TRBJ1-1 | NA | TRBV4-2 | NA | TGTGCCAGCAGCCCGTCGTGGGTTGAGGGAGCTGAAGCTTTCTTT | CASSPSWVEGAEAFF
TRBJ2-5 | once | TRBV7-6 | TRBD2 | TGTGCCAGCAGCTTAGGGACTAGCGCTCAAGAGACCCAGTACTTC | CASSLGTSAQETQYF
TRBJ1-2 | NA | TRBV5-6 | TRBD1 | TGTGCCAGCAGCTGGACTGGACAGGGGATATCTGGCTACACCTTC | CASSWTGQGISGYTF
TRBJ2-7 | once | TRBV11-2 | NA | TGTGCCAGCAGCTCACAGGGCGGAAGGTCTCTCTACGAGCAGTACTTC | CASSSQGGRSLYEQYF
TRBJ2-5 | NA | TRBV29-1 | NA | TGCAGCGTTGAAGAGAGGGAGACCCAGTACTTC | CSVEERETQYF
TRBJ2-6 | once | TRBV7-9 | TRBD1 | TGTGCCAGCAGCCCGACAGGGCTTGCCTCCGGGGCCAACGTCCTGACTTTC | CASSPTGLASGANVLTF
TRBJ1-3 | NA | TRBV6-5 | TRBD1 | TGTGCCAGCAGTTCCGTGGACAGGGGTCCTGGAAACACCATATATTTT | CASSSVDRGPGNTIYF
TRBJ2-7 | once | TRBV7-8 | NA | TGTGCCAGCAATCTCCGGGGGTCAGCTAACTACGAGCAGTACTTC | CASNLRGSANYEQYF
TRBJ2-2 | few | TRBV29-1 | TRBD2 | TGCAGCGTCGACGCTCCGGGACTAGCGGGACACGGGGAGCTGTTTTTT | CSVDAPGLAGHGELFF
TRBJ1-1 | once | TRBV6-5 | NA | TGTGCCAGCGGACAGCGACACACTGAAGCTTTCTTT | CASGQRHTEAFF
TRBJ2-2 | NA | TRBV7-2 | TRBD1 | TGTGCCAGCAGCTCACGGGACAGGGAGGGCACCGGGGAGCTGTTTTTT | CASSSRDREGTGELFF
TRBJ2-2 | NA | TRBV11-1 | TRBD1 | TGTGCCAGCAGCTTAGCGATGGGACAGGGGTTCACCGGGGAGCTGTTTTTT | CASSLAMGQGFTGELFF
TRBJ2-7 | NA | TRBV4-1 | TRBD2 | TGCGCCAGCAGCCAAGAGCCGGGACTAGCGGACTACGAGCAGTACTTC | CASSQEPGLADYEQYF
TRBJ2-7 | NA | TRBV27 | NA | TGTGCCGTGGGGCGGCAGTACTTC | CAVGRQYF
TRBJ1-5 | NA | TRBV2 | NA | TGTGCCAGCAGTGGAGGTTTCGGCAATCAGCCCCAGCATTTT | CASSGGFGNQPQHF
TRBJ2-7 | NA | TRBV6-6 | NA | TGTGCCAGCAGTTCTCCCGCGGGTCAGTACTTC | CASSSPAGQYF
TRBJ2-3 | NA | TRBV5-1 | NA | TGCGCCAGCAGCTTGGAGGGGGTGGGAGATACGCAGTATTTT | CASSLEGVGDTQYF
TRBJ1-1 | NA | TRBV6-5 | TRBD1 | TGTGCCAGCAGGGACAGGGTCACTGAAGCTTTCTTT | CASRDRVTEAFF
TRBJ1-2 | NA | TRBV29-1 | NA | TGCAGCGACGCGGGTTCGGGGGTAAAATTAGGCTACACCTTC | CSDAGSGVKLGYTF
TRBJ2-5 | NA | TRBV19 | TRBD2 | TGTGCCAGTAGTATGACTAGCGGGTCACAAGAGACCCAGTACTTC | CASSMTSGSQETQYF
TRBJ1-1 | NA | TRBV7-8 | TRBD1 | TGTGCCAGCAGCACAGGGGGAGCGAACACTGAAGCTTTCTTT | CASSTGGANTEAFF
TRBJ1-2 | NA | TRBV19 | NA | TGTGCCAGTAGTATAGATCTCGGGGATGGCTACACCTTC | CASSIDLGDGYTF
TRBJ2-1 | NA | TRBV14 | TRBD1 | TGTGCCAGCAGCCAAGATCTCCGGACAGGGTACAATGAGCAGTTCTTC | CASSQDLRTGYNEQFF
TRBJ1-1 | NA | TRBV29-1 | NA | TGCAGCGTTCACAAGTCGAACACTGAAGCTTTCTTT | CSVHKSNTEAFF
TRBJ2-5 | once | TRBV2 | NA | TGTGCCAGCAGTGAAAGACAGCACGACGAGACCCAGTACTTC | CASSERQHDETQYF
TRBJ2-3 | few | TRBV5-1 | NA | TGCGCCAGCAGCCCTCGCGGGACTAGCACAGATACGCAGTATTTT | CASSPRGTSTDTQYF
TRBJ2-7 | NA | TRBV1 | NA | TGCACCAGCAGCCAAGATCTAGCCGGCGACTACGAGCAGTACTTC | CTSSQDLAGDYEQYF
TRBJ1-5 | NA | TRBV19 | NA | TGTGCCAGCGACACAGGGTGGGCACAGCCCCAGCATTTT | CASDTGWAQPQHF
TRBJ2-5 | NA | TRBV9 | TRBD2 | TGTGCCAGCAGCGTTATTAGCGGGGGGTGGGAGACCCAGTACTTC | CASSVISGGWETQYF
TRBJ1-2 | NA | TRBV7-8 | NA | TGTGCCAGCAGCTTTGGGGCGACTAACTATGGCTACACCTTC | CASSFGATNYGYTF
TRBJ1-3 | NA | TRBV5-1 | TRBD1 | TGCGCCAGCAGACCGACGACAGGGACTGGAAACACCATATATTTT | CASRPTTGTGNTIYF
TRBJ2-1 | NA | TRBV19 | TRBD1 | TGTGCCAGTAGTCCGGCGGTGGGGACAGGGGGCCTTGGGCAGTTCTTC | CASSPAVGTGGLGQFF
TRBJ2-7 | NA | TRBV3-1/TRBV3-2 | NA | TGTGCCAGCAGCCAGAAAGGGGGGGGCGGGAGCGAGCAGTACTTC | CASSQKGGGGSEQYF
TRBJ2-5 | NA | TRBV7-9 | TRBD2 | TGTGCCAGCAGCATCCCTAGCGGGAGTCTCCCAGAGACCCAGTACTTC | CASSIPSGSLPETQYF
TRBJ2-7 | NA | TRBV7-9 | NA | TGTGCCAGCAGCTCAGACCAGGGTAACGAGCAGTACTTC | CASSSDQGNEQYF
TRBJ1-5 | NA | TRBV5-5 | NA | TGTGCCAGCAGCTTGGGGGCAGGAGGCCAGCCCCAGCATTTT | CASSLGAGGQPQHF
TRBJ1-2 | once | TRBV7-9 | TRBD1 | TGTGCCAGCAGTCCGTTTAGGGACAGGGTCACCTATGGCTACACCTTC | CASSPFRDRVTYGYTF